Listed here are 8 T cell receptor beta chains from one sample, sequenced in a study of blood T cell repertoires in COVID-19. Clones were sequenced by immunoSEQ multiplex PCR, and TCRdb holds only the in-frame ones, with some missing. Of over 90,000 clones listed, around 84% are singletons. The sequenced material came from peripheral blood. These receptors all come from a human donor in a cohort sampled during active COVID-19.

The chain is built from TRBV5-1 and TRBJ2-3, with TRBD2 matching over 13 bases. The germline V gene encodes CDR1 SGHRS and CDR2 YFSETQ. This CDR3 region has 17 residues. V lost 5 bases, J lost 2 bases, and 8 bases stayed unmatched. The CDR3 here is CASSTGTSGVFTDTQYF. The CDR3 nucleotides read TGCGCCAGCAGTACCGGGACTAGCGGGGTTTTCACAGATACGCAGTATTTT.

In this sample, this clone turned up once. V usage is TRBV7-2 and J usage is TRBJ1-1, with D possibly being TRBD1 (6 bases). Germline lookup yields CDR1 SGHTA and CDR2 FQGNSA. V was shortened by 5 bases and J by 4 bases, with 14 bases between the two germline ends. This CDR3 contains 14 residues. CDR3 residues: CASSRTGWGTEAFF. DNA for the CDR3: TGTGCCAGCAGCCGTACAGGGTGGGGCACTGAAGCTTTCTTT.

The chain carries TRBV7-9 and TRBJ2-3; 7 nucleotides align to TRBD2. Germline CDR1 SEHNR, CDR2 FQNEAQ (reference sequence). Trimming took 4 bases from V and 3 from J; bases not matched to a gene: 4. The CDR3 length is 14 residues. The CDR3 reads CASSYGGVTDTQYF. Here the CDR3 DNA reads TGTGCCAGCAGCTATGGGGGGGTAACAGATACGCAGTATTTT.

This sequence joins TRBV28 and TRBJ2-3, with 10 bases matching TRBD2. CDR1 is MDHEN, CDR2 SYDVKM, per germline. CDR3 length equals 15 residues. After removal of 5 bases from V and 7 bases from J, the junction contained 9 bases not matched to a gene. In DNA, the CDR3 is TGTGCCAGCAGTCCCCCGGGACTAGCGTCTAATACGCAGTATTTT. Amino acid sequence: CASSPPGLASNTQYF.

The chain recombines TRBV18 with TRBJ1-6; 8 positions agree with TRBD1. Per germline, CDR1 KGHSH and CDR2 LQKENI. Trimming removed 3 bases from V and 8 bases from J; junction bases left unmatched: 9. This CDR3 comprises 16 residues. CDR3 protein: CASSPPRTGRDSPLHF. CDR3 nucleotides: TGTGCCAGCTCACCTCCCCGGACAGGGCGGGATTCACCCCTCCACTTT. Full variable domain (outside the CDR3, taken from reference TRBV18 and TRBJ1-6): NAGVMQNPRHLVRRRGQEARLRCSPMKGHSHVYWYRQLPEEGLKFMVYLQKENIIDESGMPKERFSAEFPKEGPSILRIQQVVRGDSAAYFCASSPPRTGRDSPLHFGNGTRLTVT.

V gene TRBV5-6 combines with J gene TRBJ1-6; the D gene is possibly TRBD1 (6 bases). The germline V and J ends were trimmed by 2 bases and 8 bases, with 11 bases remaining between them. This CDR3 has 14 residues. Germline CDR1 is SGHDT and CDR2 is YYEEEE. CDR3 in amino acids: CASSFGQPDSPLHF. CDR3 bases: TGTGCCAGCAGCTTCGGACAGCCAGATTCACCCCTCCACTTT.

The V gene is TRBV18, the J gene TRBJ1-1; no definite D call. The length of the CDR3 is 14 residues. Trimming shortened V by 3 bases and J by 2 bases, and 10 bases separated the two germline ends. The germline V gene has CDR1 KGHSH and CDR2 LQKENI. CDR3 nucleotide sequence: TGTGCCAGCTCACCGGCCGCCACCAACACTGAAGCTTTCTTT. Amino acids: CASSPAATNTEAFF.

This chain uses TRBV4-2 with TRBJ2-2; D might be TRBD2 (6 bases). Germline V gene data show CDR1 as LGHNA and CDR2 as YNFKEQ. Trimming took 5 bases from V and 2 from J, leaving 12 bases between them. This CDR3 has 15 residues. CDR3 amino acids: CASSAEGLNTGELFF. CDR3 sequence (DNA): TGTGCCAGCAGCGCGGAGGGACTTAACACCGGGGAGCTGTTTTTT.